This entry features one T cell receptor beta chain sequence. This specimen belongs to a study of blood T cell repertoires in COVID-19. About the research overall: Whether acute or convalescent, the COVID-19 samples came from the United States, Italy and Spain. PBMCs, B-cell-depleted T cells, or T cells provided the cDNA or gDNA that made up the material.

TCRdb's copy holds only in-frame clones and misses some; the assay was immunoSEQ multiplex PCR. The sample contains more than 150,000 clones, approximately 90% of which appear only once. V lost 3 bases, J lost 9 bases, and 4 bases stayed unmatched. Germline V lookup: CDR1 SQVTM, CDR2 ANQGSEA. This CDR3 is 11 amino acids long. The J gene is TRBJ2-5, the V gene TRBV29-1, with TRBD2 matching 7 bases. Source material: peripheral blood. The TCR comes from a woman between 65 and 79 years old with acute or convalescent COVID-19. CDR3 region: CSVDVGRPQYF. CDR3 nucleotide sequence: TGCAGCGTTGACGTCGGGAGGCCCCAGTACTTC. Using reference TRBV29-1 and TRBJ2-5 for the parts outside the CDR3, the full variable domain is SAVISQKPSRDICQRGTSLTIQCQVDSQVTMMFWYRQQPGQSLTLIATANQGSEATYESGFVIDKFPISRPNLTFSTLTVSNMSPEDSSIYLCSVDVGRPQYFGPGTRLLVL.